Following are 2 T cell receptor beta chains from one sample sequenced in a study of cytotoxic CD8 clonotypes in ibrutinib-treated CLL. TCRdb's copy holds only in-frame clones and misses some; the assay was immunoSEQ multiplex PCR. The sample yields around 310,000 clones, just under 80% seen once. The sequenced sample was PBMCs, obtained before ibrutinib treatment. The receptors come from a human donor with chronic lymphocytic leukemia.

The sample holds a few counts of this clone. This sequence joins TRBV2 and TRBJ2-7, with TRBD2 matching over 12 bases. The J segment lost 5 bases and the V segment lost 6 bases, leaving 8 bases of the junction unmatched. The CDR3 covers 15 residues. Germline V gene data show CDR1 as SNHLY and CDR2 as FYNNEI. The CDR3 here is CASSHGLAGFHEQYF. The CDR3 coding sequence is TGTGCCAGCAGCCACGGACTAGCGGGATTTCACGAGCAGTACTTC.

The chain carries TRBV4-3 and TRBJ2-3; D uncertain. CDR1 is LGHNA, CDR2 YSLEER, per germline. V dropped 3 bases and J dropped 1 base, with 8 bases sitting between them. CDR3 length: 14 residues. The CDR3 is CASSQNPGTDTQYF. CDR3 nucleotides: TGCGCCAGCAGCCAGAACCCAGGCACAGATACGCAGTATTTT.